Below, one T cell receptor beta chain is given with its context. The CDR3 end is not reached by the read, which stops 3 residues before it; the germline J gene fills it in. This table comes from immunoSEQ multiplex PCR, and its TCRdb copy is limited to in-frame clones, with some not included. Here the sample table reports 30,000 to 40,000 clones. These data belong to a study of T cells in women clearing cervical HPV infection. Overall study: Controls' single incident HPV16 infection cleared within 12 months without precancer.

The CDR3 has 15 residues. Trimming took off 0 bases at V and 0 bases at J, with 6 bases between the two ends. The germline V gene has CDR1 PRHDT and CDR2 FYEKMQ (reference sequence). This clonotype originated in a woman aged 18-70 years with a cervical HPV16 infection that either progressed to CIN3+ or cleared (not recorded which). Sequenced: blood buffy coat. The chain joins TRBV13 to TRBJ1-5; D gene uncertain. Incomplete CDR3 DNA: TGTGCCAGCAGCTTAGGTGCCTATAGCAATCAGCCC. This encodes CASSLGAYSNQP. The entire CDR3 sequence reads CASSLGAYSNQPQHF.